This T cell receptor beta chain emerged from a study of T cells in Graves' hyperthyroidism and ophthalmopathy. Study at large: Peripheral blood was taken when the disease was first diagnosed, before any treatment began.

The sample holds a few counts of this clonotype. Being one base from a much bigger clone, this may be a read error. Using RNA transcripts as the source, TCR beta CDR3 regions were amplified. When the TCR CDR3 underwent first-round RT-PCR, the HTBI primer set was used. TCRdb reanalysed the multiplex PCR reads using MiXCR and keeps one entry per CDR3 protein. The sample has around 350,000 distinct CDR3 sequences; less than 15% are singletons. This CDR3 comprises 12 residues. Per the germline V gene, CDR1 is SGHNT and CDR2 is YENEEA. It was considered stable Graves' hyperthyroidism when ophthalmopathy did not progress within 18 months. Fresh peripheral blood, around 11 ml of it, supplied the PBMCs.

J is TRBJ2-7 and V is TRBV11-3; no firm D call. Sequences were obtained from blood. The receptor's source is a young woman with Graves' hyperthyroidism. CDR3 in amino acids: CASGLAIYEQYF. Written as DNA, the CDR3 is TGTGCCAGCGGCTTAGCTATATACGAGCAGTACTTC.